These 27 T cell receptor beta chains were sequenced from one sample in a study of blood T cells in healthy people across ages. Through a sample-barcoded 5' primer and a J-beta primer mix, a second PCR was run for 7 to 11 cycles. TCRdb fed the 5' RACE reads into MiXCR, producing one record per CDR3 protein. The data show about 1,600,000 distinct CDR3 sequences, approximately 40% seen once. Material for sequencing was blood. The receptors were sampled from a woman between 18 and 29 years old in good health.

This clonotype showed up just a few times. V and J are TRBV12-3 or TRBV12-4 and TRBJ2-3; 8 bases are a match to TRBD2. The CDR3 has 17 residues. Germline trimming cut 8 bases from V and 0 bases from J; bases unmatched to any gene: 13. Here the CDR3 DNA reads TGTGCCAGCTCGTTAGGGCTTGGCGGGGGGAGCACAGATACGCAGTATTTT. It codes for CASSLGLGGGSTDTQYF.

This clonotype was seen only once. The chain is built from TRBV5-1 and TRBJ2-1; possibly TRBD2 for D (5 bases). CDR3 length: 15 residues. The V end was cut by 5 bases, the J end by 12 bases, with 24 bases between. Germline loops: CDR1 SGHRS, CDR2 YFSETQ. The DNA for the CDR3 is TGCGCCAGCAGAACGGAGGCCTCCGGTTTCCTATCGCAGTTCTTC. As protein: CASRTEASGFLSQFF.

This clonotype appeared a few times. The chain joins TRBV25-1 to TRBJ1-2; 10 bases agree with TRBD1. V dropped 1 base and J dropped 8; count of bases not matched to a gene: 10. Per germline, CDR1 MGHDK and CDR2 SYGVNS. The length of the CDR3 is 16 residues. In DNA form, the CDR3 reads TGTGCCAGCAGTGAATCAGGCGACAGGGGGCTAAGAGGCTACACCTTC. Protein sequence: CASSESGDRGLRGYTF.

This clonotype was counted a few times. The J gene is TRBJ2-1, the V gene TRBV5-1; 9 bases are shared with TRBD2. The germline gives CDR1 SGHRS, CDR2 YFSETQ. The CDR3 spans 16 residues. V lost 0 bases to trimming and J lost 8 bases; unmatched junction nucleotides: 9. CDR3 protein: CASSLVVAGEVDEQFF. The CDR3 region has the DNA TGCGCCAGCAGCTTGGTAGTAGCGGGAGAGGTCGATGAGCAGTTCTTC.

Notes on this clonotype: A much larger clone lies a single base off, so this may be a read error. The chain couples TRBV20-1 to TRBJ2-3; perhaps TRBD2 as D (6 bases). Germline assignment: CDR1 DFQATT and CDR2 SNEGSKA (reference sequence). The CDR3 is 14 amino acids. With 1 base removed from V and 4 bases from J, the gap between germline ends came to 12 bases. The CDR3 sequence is CSARVREASDTQYF. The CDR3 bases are TGCAGTGCTAGAGTCAGGGAGGCCTCAGATACGCAGTATTTT.

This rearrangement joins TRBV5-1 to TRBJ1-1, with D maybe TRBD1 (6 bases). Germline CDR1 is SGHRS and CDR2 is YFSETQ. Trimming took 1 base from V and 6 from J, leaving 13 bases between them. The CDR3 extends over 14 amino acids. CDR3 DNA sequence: TGCGCCAGCAGCTTGCTGGGGGCCAGATCTGAAGCTTTCTTT. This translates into CASSLLGARSEAFF.

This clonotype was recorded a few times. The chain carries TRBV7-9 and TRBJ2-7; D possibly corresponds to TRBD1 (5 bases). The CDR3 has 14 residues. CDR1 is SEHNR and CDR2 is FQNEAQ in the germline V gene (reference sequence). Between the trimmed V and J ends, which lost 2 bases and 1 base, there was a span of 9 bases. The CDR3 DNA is TGTGCCAGCAGCTTATACGACAGATCCTACGAGCAGTACTTC. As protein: CASSLYDRSYEQYF.

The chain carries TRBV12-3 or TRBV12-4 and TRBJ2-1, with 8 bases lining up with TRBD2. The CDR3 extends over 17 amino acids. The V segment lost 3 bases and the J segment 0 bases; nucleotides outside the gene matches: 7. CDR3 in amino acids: CASSFVAGTYSYNEQFF. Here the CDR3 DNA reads TGTGCCAGCAGTTTCGTAGCGGGGACGTACTCCTACAATGAGCAGTTCTTC.

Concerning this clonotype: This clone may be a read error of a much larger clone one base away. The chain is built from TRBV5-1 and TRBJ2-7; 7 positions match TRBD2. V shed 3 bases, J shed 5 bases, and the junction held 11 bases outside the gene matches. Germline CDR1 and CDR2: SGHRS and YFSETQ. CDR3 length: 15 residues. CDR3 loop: CASSSSAASGDEQYF. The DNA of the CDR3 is TGCGCCAGCAGCTCTAGTGCGGCTAGCGGCGACGAGCAGTACTTC.

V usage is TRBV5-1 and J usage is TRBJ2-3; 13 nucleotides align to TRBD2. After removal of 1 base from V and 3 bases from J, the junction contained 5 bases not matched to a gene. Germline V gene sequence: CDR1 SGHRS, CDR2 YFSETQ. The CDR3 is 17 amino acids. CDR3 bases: TGCGCCAGCAGCTTGCCTCAACTAGCGGGAGGGACAGATACGCAGTATTTT. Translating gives CASSLPQLAGGTDTQYF. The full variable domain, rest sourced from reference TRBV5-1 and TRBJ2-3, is KAGVTQTPRYLIKTRGQQVTLSCSPISGHRSVSWYQQTPGQGLQFLFEYFSETQRNKGNFPGRFSGRQFSNSRSEMNVSTLELGDSALYLCASSLPQLAGGTDTQYFGPGTRLTVL.

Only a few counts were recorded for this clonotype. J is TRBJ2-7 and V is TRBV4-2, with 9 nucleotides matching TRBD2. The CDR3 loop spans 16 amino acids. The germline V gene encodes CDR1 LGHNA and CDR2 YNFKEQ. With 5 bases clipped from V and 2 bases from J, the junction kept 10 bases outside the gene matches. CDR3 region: CASSAVGLAPTYEQYF. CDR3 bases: TGTGCCAGCAGCGCAGTGGGACTAGCCCCTACCTACGAGCAGTACTTC.

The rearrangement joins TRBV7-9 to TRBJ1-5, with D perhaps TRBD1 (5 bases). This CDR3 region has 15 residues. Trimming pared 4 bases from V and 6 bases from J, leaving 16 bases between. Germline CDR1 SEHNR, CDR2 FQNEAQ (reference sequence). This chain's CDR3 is CASSSTDGGGQPQHF. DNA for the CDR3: TGTGCCAGCAGCTCGACCGACGGGGGAGGTCAGCCCCAGCATTTT. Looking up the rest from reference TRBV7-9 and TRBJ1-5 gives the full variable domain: DTGVSQNPRHKITKRGQNVTFRCDPISEHNRLYWYRQTLGQGPEFLTYFQNEAQLEKSRLLSDRFSAERPKGSFSTLEIQRTEQGDSAMYLCASSSTDGGGQPQHFGDGTRLSIL.

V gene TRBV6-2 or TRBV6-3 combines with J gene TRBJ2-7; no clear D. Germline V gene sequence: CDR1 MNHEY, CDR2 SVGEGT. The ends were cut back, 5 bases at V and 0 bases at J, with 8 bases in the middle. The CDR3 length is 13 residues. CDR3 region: CASSNPNSYEQYF. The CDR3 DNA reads TGTGCCAGCAGTAACCCGAACTCCTACGAGCAGTACTTC.

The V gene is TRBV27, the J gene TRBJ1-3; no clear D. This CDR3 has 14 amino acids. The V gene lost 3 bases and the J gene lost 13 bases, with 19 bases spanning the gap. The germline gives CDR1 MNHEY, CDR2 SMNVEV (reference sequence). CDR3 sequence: CASSFGRNSPEIYF. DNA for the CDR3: TGTGCCAGCAGTTTTGGCAGAAATTCCCCTGAGATATATTTT.

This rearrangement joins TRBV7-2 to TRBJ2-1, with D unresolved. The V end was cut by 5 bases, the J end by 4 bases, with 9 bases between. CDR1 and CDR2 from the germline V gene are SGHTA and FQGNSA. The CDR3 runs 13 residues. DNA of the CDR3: TGTGCCAGCAGCGCGGACGCTTACAATGAGCAGTTCTTC. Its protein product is CASSADAYNEQFF.

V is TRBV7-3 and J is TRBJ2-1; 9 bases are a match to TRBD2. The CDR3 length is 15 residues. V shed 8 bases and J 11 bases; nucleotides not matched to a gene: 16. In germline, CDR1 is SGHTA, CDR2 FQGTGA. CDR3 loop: CASATGGGAYIQQFF. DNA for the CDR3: TGTGCCAGCGCTACCGGCGGGGGGGCGTACATTCAGCAGTTCTTC.

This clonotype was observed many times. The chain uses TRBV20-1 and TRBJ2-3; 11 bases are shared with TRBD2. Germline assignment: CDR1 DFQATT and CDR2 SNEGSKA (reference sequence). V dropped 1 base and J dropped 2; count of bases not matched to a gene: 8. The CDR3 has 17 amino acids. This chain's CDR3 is CSARGPRLAGNTDTQYF. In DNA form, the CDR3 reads TGCAGTGCTAGAGGGCCGCGACTAGCGGGGAACACAGATACGCAGTATTTT.

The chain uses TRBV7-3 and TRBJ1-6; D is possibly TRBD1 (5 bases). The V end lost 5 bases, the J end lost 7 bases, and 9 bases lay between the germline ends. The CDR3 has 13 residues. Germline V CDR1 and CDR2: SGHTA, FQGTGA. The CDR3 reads CASSQGVNSPLHF. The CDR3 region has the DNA TGTGCCAGCAGCCAAGGGGTCAATTCACCCCTCCACTTT.

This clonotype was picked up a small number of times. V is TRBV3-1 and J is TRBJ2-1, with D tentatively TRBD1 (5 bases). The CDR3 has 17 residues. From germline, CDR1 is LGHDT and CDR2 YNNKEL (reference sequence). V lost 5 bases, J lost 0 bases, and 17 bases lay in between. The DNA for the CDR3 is TGTGCCAGCAGCTACTCGCCAGGGTCAAGCTCCTACAATGAGCAGTTCTTC. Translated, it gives CASSYSPGSSSYNEQFF.

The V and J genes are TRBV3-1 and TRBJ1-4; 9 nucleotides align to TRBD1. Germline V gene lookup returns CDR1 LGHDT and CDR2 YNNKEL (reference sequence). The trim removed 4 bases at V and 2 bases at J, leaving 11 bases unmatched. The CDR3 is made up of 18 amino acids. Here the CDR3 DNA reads TGTGCCAGCAGCCTCCGTCACGACAGGGGGACGACTAATGAAAAACTGTTTTTT. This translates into CASSLRHDRGTTNEKLFF.

CDR3 sequence reads: CASSYKGEGVYEQYF. The CDR3 DNA reads TGTGCCAGCAGTTACAAGGGGGAGGGAGTCTACGAGCAGTACTTC. The rearrangement links TRBV6-5 to TRBJ2-7, with D possibly TRBD2 on 7 matching bases. This CDR3 comprises 15 residues. The ends were cut back, 2 bases at V and 3 bases at J, with 14 bases in the middle. Germline-derived CDR1 and CDR2 are MNHEY and SVGAGI.

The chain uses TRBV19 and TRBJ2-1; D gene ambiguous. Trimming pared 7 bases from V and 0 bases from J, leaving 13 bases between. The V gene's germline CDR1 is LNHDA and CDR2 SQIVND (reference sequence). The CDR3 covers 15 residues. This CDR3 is CASTPGPSSYNEQFF. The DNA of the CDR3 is TGTGCCAGTACCCCGGGCCCTAGCTCCTACAATGAGCAGTTCTTC.

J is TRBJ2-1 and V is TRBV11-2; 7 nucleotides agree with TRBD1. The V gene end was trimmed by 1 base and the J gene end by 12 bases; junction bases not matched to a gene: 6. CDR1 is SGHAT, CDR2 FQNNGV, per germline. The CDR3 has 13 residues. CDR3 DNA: TGTGCCAGCAGCTTAGGTATAGGGGGCGCGCAGTTCTTC. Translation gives CASSLGIGGAQFF.

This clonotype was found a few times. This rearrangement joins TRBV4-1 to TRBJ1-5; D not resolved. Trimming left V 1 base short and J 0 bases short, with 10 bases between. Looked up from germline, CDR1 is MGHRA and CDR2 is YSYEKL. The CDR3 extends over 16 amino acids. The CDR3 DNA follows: TGCGCCAGCAGCCAAGTCCAGGCGCATAGCAATCAGCCCCAGCATTTT. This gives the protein CASSQVQAHSNQPQHF.

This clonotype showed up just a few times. CDR3 nucleotide sequence: TGTGCCAGCACCCCGACAGGGTCTCTTTACGAGCAGTACTTC. Amino acid sequence: CASTPTGSLYEQYF. The chain joins TRBV12-3 or TRBV12-4 to TRBJ2-7; 7 bases fit TRBD1. Trimming removed 7 bases from V and 4 bases from J; junction bases left unmatched: 10. CDR3 length: 14 residues.

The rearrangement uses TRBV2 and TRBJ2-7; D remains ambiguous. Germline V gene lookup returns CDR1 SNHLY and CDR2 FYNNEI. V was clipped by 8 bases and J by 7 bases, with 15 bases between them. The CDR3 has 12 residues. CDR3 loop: CASRVGVGEQYF. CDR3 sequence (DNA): TGTGCCAGCCGGGTCGGAGTAGGAGAGCAGTACTTC.

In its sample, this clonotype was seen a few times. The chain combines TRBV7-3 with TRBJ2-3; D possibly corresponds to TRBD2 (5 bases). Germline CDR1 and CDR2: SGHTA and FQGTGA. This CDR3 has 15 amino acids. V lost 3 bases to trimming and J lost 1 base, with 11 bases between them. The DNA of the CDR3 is TGTGCCAGCAGCTTGGGGAGTGCTGGCACAGATACGCAGTATTTT. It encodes CASSLGSAGTDTQYF.